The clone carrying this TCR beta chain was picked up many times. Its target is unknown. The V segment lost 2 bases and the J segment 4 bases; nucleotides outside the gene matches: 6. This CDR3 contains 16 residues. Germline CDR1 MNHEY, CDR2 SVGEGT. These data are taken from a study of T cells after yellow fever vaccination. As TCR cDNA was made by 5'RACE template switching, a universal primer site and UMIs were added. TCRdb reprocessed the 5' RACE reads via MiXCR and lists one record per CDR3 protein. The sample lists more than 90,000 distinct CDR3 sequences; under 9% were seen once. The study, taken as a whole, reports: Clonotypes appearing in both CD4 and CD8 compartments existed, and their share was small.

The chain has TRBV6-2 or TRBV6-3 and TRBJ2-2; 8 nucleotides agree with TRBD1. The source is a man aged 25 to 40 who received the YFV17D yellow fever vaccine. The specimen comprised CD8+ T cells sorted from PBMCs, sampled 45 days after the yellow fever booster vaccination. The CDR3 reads CASSYPTGDPTGELFF. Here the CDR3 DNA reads TGTGCCAGCAGTTACCCGACAGGGGACCCCACCGGGGAGCTGTTTTTT.